These 13 T cell receptor beta chains originate from one sample sequenced in a study of graft-versus-host responses after intestinal transplantation. The protocol was immunoSEQ multiplex PCR, while the TCRdb copy is restricted to in-frame clones and leaves out a portion. The top ten clones hold 0.1% of a sample with 80,000 to 85,000 clones, roughly nine tenths of them seen once. These receptors' antigens are unknown. This specimen consisted of unstimulated CD4+ T cells sorted from spleen or lymph node cells, obtained before intestinal transplant. The receptors derive from a human donor who received an intestinal transplant.

The V and J genes are TRBV5-1 and TRBJ2-7, with D tentatively TRBD1 (5 bases). Germline loops: CDR1 SGHRS, CDR2 YFSETQ. This CDR3 has 13 residues. The V end was cut by 3 bases, the J end by 6 bases, with 13 bases between. This CDR3 reads CASSSQGSTEQYF. In nucleotides, the CDR3 is TGCGCCAGCAGCTCTCAGGGTTCTACCGAGCAGTACTTC.

The chain carries TRBV4-1 and TRBJ2-3; tentatively, D is TRBD1 (5 bases). Germline V CDR1 and CDR2: MGHRA, YSYEKL. The CDR3 is made up of 14 amino acids. Trimming stripped 4 bases from V and 0 bases from J, with 8 bases between. The CDR3 region is CASSPRGSTDTQYF. As DNA, the CDR3 is TGCGCCAGCAGCCCAAGGGGCAGCACAGATACGCAGTATTTT.

The chain joins TRBV5-1 to TRBJ2-5, with TRBD2 matching over 8 bases. V lost 4 bases, J lost 2 bases, and 1 base stayed unmatched. Germline V gives CDR1 SGHRS, CDR2 YFSETQ. The CDR3 loop spans 13 amino acids. This CDR3 is CASSIAGQETQYF. CDR3 bases: TGCGCCAGCAGCATAGCGGGGCAAGAGACCCAGTACTTC.

This clone was found a few times. The chain combines TRBV6-4 with TRBJ2-7; 9 nucleotides align to TRBD1. The V gene end was trimmed by 3 bases and the J gene end by 4 bases; junction bases not matched to a gene: 10. CDR3 length: 16 residues. Per the germline V gene, CDR1 is MRHNA and CDR2 is SNTAGT. The CDR3 nucleotides are TGTGCCAGCAGTGATCCCCCGGGACAGGGTGATTACGAGCAGTACTTC. Its translation: CASSDPPGQGDYEQYF.

The rearrangement links TRBV5-1 to TRBJ1-2; 8 bases fit TRBD1. The V gene's germline CDR1 is SGHRS and CDR2 YFSETQ. This CDR3 is built from 16 residues. Germline trimming cut 0 bases from V and 4 bases from J; bases unmatched to any gene: 8. CDR3 nucleotides: TGCGCCAGCAGCTTGGGGTACTCGGGACAGGCCTATGGCTACACCTTC. Amino acid sequence: CASSLGYSGQAYGYTF.

This chain joins TRBV5-6 and TRBJ1-2; D is possibly TRBD1 (5 bases). The CDR3 covers 14 residues. V was cut by 5 bases and J by 4 bases, with 15 bases left in between. The germline V gene has CDR1 SGHDT and CDR2 YYEEEE. In DNA, the CDR3 is TGTGCCAGCAGTCCCCGTGGGGGGTCCTATGGCTACACCTTC. As protein: CASSPRGGSYGYTF.

This rearrangement joins TRBV2 to TRBJ1-5; D is possibly TRBD1 (6 bases). Germline CDR1 and CDR2: SNHLY and FYNNEI. The CDR3 loop spans 13 amino acids. V gave up 6 bases and J gave up 3 bases, with 9 bases separating them. Written as DNA, the CDR3 is TGTGCCAGCAGCCGGGACACCAATCAGCCCCAGCATTTT. Amino acid sequence: CASSRDTNQPQHF.

J is TRBJ1-1 and V is TRBV19; 8 bases are shared with TRBD1. V lost 4 bases and J lost 6; bases outside the gene matches: 16. CDR1 and CDR2 (germline): LNHDA, SQIVND (reference sequence). The CDR3 is made up of 17 amino acids. For the CDR3, the DNA is TGTGCCAGTAGTACGGGGAGACAGGGGCAACGACGCGCTGAAGCTTTCTTT. Amino acid sequence: CASSTGRQGQRRAEAFF.

The CDR3 protein is CASSLVAETGVEAFF. The CDR3, as DNA: TGTGCCAGCAGCTTAGTAGCAGAAACAGGGGTTGAAGCTTTCTTT. This rearrangement joins TRBV7-2 to TRBJ1-1, with 7 bases fitting TRBD1. Germline lookup yields CDR1 SGHTA and CDR2 FQGNSA. The CDR3 has 15 amino acids. After removal of 1 base from V and 7 bases from J, the junction contained 9 bases not matched to a gene.

CDR3 loop: CASSYSTGSGANVLTF. DNA of the CDR3: TGTGCCAGCAGTTACTCAACGGGGTCCGGGGCCAACGTCCTGACTTTC. The chain links TRBV6-6 to TRBJ2-6, with D maybe TRBD2 (5 bases). Germline CDR1 is MNHNY and CDR2 is SVGAGI (reference sequence). The CDR3 contains 16 residues. V gave up 0 bases and J gave up 4 bases, with 10 bases separating them.

CDR3 sequence: CASSHPPRQELFF. The CDR3 DNA reads as TGTGCCAGCAGCCACCCCCCACGACAGGAGCTGTTTTTT. The chain is built from TRBV7-2 and TRBJ2-2, with unresolved D. CDR3 length equals 13 residues. V gave up 5 bases and J gave up 10 bases, with 14 bases separating them. Germline V gene data show CDR1 as SGHTA and CDR2 as FQGNSA. The whole variable domain, filled in from reference TRBV7-2 and TRBJ2-2, reads GAGVSQSPSNKVTEKGKDVELRCDPISGHTALYWYRQSLGQGLEFLIYFQGNSAPDKSGLPSDRFSAERTGGSVSTLTIQRTQQEDSAVYLCASSHPPRQELFFGEGSRLTVL.

This chain links TRBV5-6 with TRBJ2-7; D perhaps matches TRBD2 (5 bases). The CDR3 length is 15 residues. Per the germline V gene, CDR1 is SGHDT and CDR2 is YYEEEE. V was trimmed by 1 base and J by 0 bases, leaving 11 bases between them. CDR3 in amino acids: CASSLPGFSSYEQYF. CDR3 nucleotides: TGTGCCAGCAGCTTGCCGGGATTCAGCTCCTACGAGCAGTACTTC.

The V and J genes are TRBV5-6 and TRBJ2-4; D possibly corresponds to TRBD2 (5 bases). The germline gives CDR1 SGHDT, CDR2 YYEEEE. V shed 1 base and J shed 1 base, with 12 bases lying between them. The CDR3 sequence is 16 residues long. The CDR3 DNA is TGTGCCAGCAGCTTGATTTCCCGGGATGCCAAAAACATTCAGTACTTC. As protein: CASSLISRDAKNIQYF.